These 3 T cell receptor beta chains originate from one sample sequenced in a study of cytomegalovirus exposure and HLA in healthy donors. PCR was performed using 60 Vbeta and 13 Jbeta primers. Sequencing used immunoSEQ multiplex PCR; TCRdb keeps in-frame clones, though not all of them. The sample includes more than 95,000 clones, 81% of them seen just once. Sequencing used PBMCs. The source of these receptors is a man younger than 30 in good health and CMV-seronegative.

The J gene is TRBJ1-2, the V gene TRBV7-9, with TRBD1 matching 7 bases. The junction had 7 bases not matched to a gene; V was cut back by 5 bases and J by 7 bases. The CDR3 length is 13 residues. Germline-derived CDR1 and CDR2 are SEHNR and FQNEAQ (reference sequence). CDR3 coding DNA: TGTGCCAGCAGCGCAGACAGGGCGGCTGGCTACACCTTC. This translates into CASSADRAAGYTF.

The gene calls are TRBV25-1 and TRBJ1-1; D perhaps matches TRBD1 (6 bases). The CDR3 is 13 amino acids. The V gene's germline CDR1 is MGHDK and CDR2 SYGVNS. V shed 5 bases and J shed 0 bases, with 7 bases lying between them. The CDR3 is CASSQGMNTEAFF. The CDR3 region has the DNA TGTGCCAGCAGTCAGGGGATGAACACTGAAGCTTTCTTT.

This clone was detected only once. The chain links TRBV5-1 to TRBJ1-6, with 7 bases matching TRBD1. V lost 4 bases to trimming and J lost 0 bases; unmatched junction nucleotides: 7. Germline loops: CDR1 SGHRS, CDR2 YFSETQ. The CDR3 has 17 amino acids. This CDR3 reads CASSPTGLVSYNSPLHF. The CDR3 DNA is TGCGCCAGCAGCCCGACAGGGTTGGTCTCCTATAATTCACCCCTCCACTTT.